Shown below are 17 T cell receptor beta chains from a single sample sequenced in a study of early T cells in non-severe SARS-CoV-2 infection. TCRdb passed the 5' RACE reads through MiXCR, listing each CDR3 protein once. The data show 70,000 to 85,000 distinct CDR3 sequences, about 5% seen once. The sample here was whole blood, taken at baseline. The receptors were sampled from an adult who was a healthcare worker with PCR-confirmed SARS-CoV-2 infection or an uninfected control (not recorded which).

The V call is TRBV11-3, the J call TRBJ2-2; 8 bases fit TRBD1. The V gene end was trimmed by 4 bases and the J gene end by 2 bases; junction bases not matched to a gene: 6. This CDR3 region has 16 residues. Germline CDR1 and CDR2: SGHNT and YENEEA. CDR3: CASSSGQGLNTGELFF. The CDR3 DNA reads as TGTGCCAGCAGCTCTGGACAGGGCCTTAACACCGGGGAGCTGTTTTTT.

This clonotype was recorded at least ten times. V and J are TRBV4-2 and TRBJ1-6; 11 bases map to TRBD1. The CDR3 extends over 15 amino acids. Per germline, CDR1 LGHNA and CDR2 YNFKEQ. Trimming cost V 2 bases and J 8 bases; bases outside gene matches: 2. Written as DNA, the CDR3 is TGTGCCAGCAGCCAACCGGGACAGGGGGATTCACCCCTCCACTTT. It specifies CASSQPGQGDSPLHF.

This clonotype has only a few counts. The rearrangement links TRBV20-1 to TRBJ1-5; no reliable D call. Looked up from germline, CDR1 is DFQATT and CDR2 is SNEGSKA (reference sequence). V shed 4 bases and J shed 0 bases, with 7 bases lying between them. The CDR3 covers 13 residues. The CDR3 nucleotides read TGCAGTGCTAAAGCTAGTAGCAATCAGCCCCAGCATTTT. It specifies CSAKASSNQPQHF.

The table lists this clonotype with many counts. The chain carries TRBV27 and TRBJ2-7, with D unresolved. From germline, CDR1 is MNHEY and CDR2 SMNVEV (reference sequence). The CDR3 sequence is 13 residues long. The ends were cut back, 3 bases at V and 2 bases at J, with 8 bases in the middle. Here the CDR3 DNA reads TGTGCCAGCAGTTTCGGCAGCACCTACGAGCAGTACTTC. It encodes CASSFGSTYEQYF.

This chain links TRBV7-9 with TRBJ1-3; D is ambiguous. The CDR3 covers 14 residues. The V and J ends lost 5 bases and 1 base respectively, with 9 bases between them. The V gene's germline CDR1 is SEHNR and CDR2 FQNEAQ (reference sequence). CDR3 region: CASSRPESGNTIYF. The CDR3, as DNA: TGTGCCAGCAGCCGTCCGGAATCTGGAAACACCATATATTTT. Full variable domain (rest looked up from reference TRBV7-9 and TRBJ1-3): DTGVSQNPRHKITKRGQNVTFRCDPISEHNRLYWYRQTLGQGPEFLTYFQNEAQLEKSRLLSDRFSAERPKGSFSTLEIQRTEQGDSAMYLCASSRPESGNTIYFGEGSWLTVV.

This clonotype has ten or more counts. The V gene is TRBV30, the J gene TRBJ1-1; D not certain. The CDR3 contains 11 residues. The V gene lost 2 bases and the J gene lost 3 bases, with 4 bases spanning the gap. Germline CDR1 reads GTSNPN; CDR2 reads SVGIG (reference sequence). The CDR3 coding sequence is TGTGCCTGGAGTCATGACACTGAAGCTTTCTTT. This codes for CAWSHDTEAFF.

This clonotype was observed many times. This chain connects TRBV10-2 to TRBJ2-7; tentatively, D is TRBD2 (6 bases). Germline V lookup: CDR1 WSHSY, CDR2 SAAADI. The CDR3 runs 13 residues. Trimming shortened V by 8 bases and J by 5 bases, and 16 bases separated the two germline ends. The DNA for the CDR3 is TGCGCCAGCGGGCGGTCAGCGGGCGACGAGCAGTACTTC. Translated: CASGRSAGDEQYF.

The sample holds many counts of this clonotype. The chain links TRBV12-3 or TRBV12-4 to TRBJ2-1; possibly TRBD2 for D (5 bases). The CDR3 is made up of 14 amino acids. V lost 7 bases and J 3 bases, leaving 13 bases between the germline ends. The CDR3 protein is CASISASVYNEQFF. The CDR3 nucleotides are TGTGCCAGCATTAGCGCTTCAGTCTACAATGAGCAGTTCTTC.

This clonotype has just a few counts. The DNA for the CDR3 is TGTGCCAGCAGCCAAGCAGGGGGCAATGAGCAGTTCTTC. This sequence encodes CASSQAGGNEQFF. J is TRBJ2-1 and V is TRBV3-1; TRBD1 matches 7 bases. The CDR3 is 13 amino acids. Trimming took 1 base from V and 6 from J; bases not matched to a gene: 0. The germline gives CDR1 LGHDT, CDR2 YNNKEL (reference sequence).

The V and J genes are TRBV18 and TRBJ2-5, with TRBD1 as a possible D gene (7 bases). Germline V gene lookup returns CDR1 KGHSH and CDR2 LQKENI. This CDR3 comprises 15 residues. The V end was cut by 9 bases, the J end by 3 bases, with 20 bases between. The CDR3 here is CASGAAGQFKETQYF. The CDR3 DNA is TGTGCCAGTGGTGCCGCGGGACAGTTCAAAGAGACCCAGTACTTC. The full variable domain, with the rest looked up from reference TRBV18 and TRBJ2-5, is NAGVMQNPRHLVRRRGQEARLRCSPMKGHSHVYWYRQLPEEGLKFMVYLQKENIIDESGMPKERFSAEFPKEGPSILRIQQVVRGDSAAYFCASGAAGQFKETQYFGPGTRLLVL.

This clonotype was found many times. The chain is built from TRBV7-7 and TRBJ2-2; 7 bases line up with TRBD2. The CDR3 has 15 residues. The J segment lost 4 bases and the V segment lost 3 bases, leaving 5 bases of the junction unmatched. The germline gives CDR1 SSHAT, CDR2 FNYEAQ (reference sequence). The CDR3 here is CASSLGLSGTGELFF. The CDR3 DNA sequence: TGTGCCAGCAGCTTGGGACTAAGTGGCACCGGGGAGCTGTTTTTT.

DNA for the CDR3: TGCGCCAGCAGCTTAGGGGCAGCTAACACCGGGGAGCTGTTTTTT. Translated, it gives CASSLGAANTGELFF. The chain is built from TRBV5-1 and TRBJ2-2, with D perhaps matching TRBD1 (5 bases). V lost 2 bases and J lost 2, with 10 bases in between. From germline, CDR1 is SGHRS and CDR2 YFSETQ. The CDR3 has 15 residues.

V is TRBV27 and J is TRBJ2-7; the match to TRBD2 covers 7 bases. This CDR3 has 17 amino acids. With 6 bases clipped from V and 4 bases from J, the junction kept 18 bases outside the gene matches. Germline CDR1 MNHEY, CDR2 SMNVEV (reference sequence). The DNA of the CDR3 is TGTGCCAGCAGCCCCCCCCGAGGGAGGGCCCGGGGGTACGAGCAGTACTTC. It codes for CASSPPRGRARGYEQYF.

The chain combines TRBV9 with TRBJ2-2; 10 positions match TRBD2. Germline V gene sequence: CDR1 SGDLS, CDR2 YYNGEE. The CDR3 runs 15 residues. The V gene end was trimmed by 10 bases and the J gene end by 5 bases; junction bases not matched to a gene: 11. In DNA, the CDR3 is TGTGCCTCGCGGAGCAGCGGGAGGGATACCGGGGAGCTGTTTTTT. This encodes CASRSSGRDTGELFF.

The rearrangement uses TRBV6-6 and TRBJ2-1, with 8 positions matching TRBD2. The CDR3 runs 15 residues. Germline CDR1 reads MNHNY; CDR2 reads SVGAGI (reference sequence). J gave up 1 base and V 4 bases, and 3 bases lay outside the gene matches. The CDR3 nucleotides read TGTGCCAGCAGTTTGGGACTAGTTTCCTACAATGAGCAGTTCTTC. It specifies CASSLGLVSYNEQFF.

The genes are TRBV12-3 or TRBV12-4 and TRBJ2-7; 11 positions match TRBD2. The trim removed 5 bases at V and 4 bases at J, leaving 7 bases unmatched. The CDR3 has 15 amino acids. The CDR3 sequence: CASSPTSGRGYEQYF. The CDR3 nucleotides read TGTGCCAGCAGTCCTACTAGCGGGAGAGGGTACGAGCAGTACTTC.

V usage is TRBV30 and J usage is TRBJ2-3, with a possible D match to TRBD1 (6 bases). The germline V gene has CDR1 GTSNPN and CDR2 SVGIG (reference sequence). Trimming removed 3 bases from V and 5 bases from J, with 15 bases in between. CDR3 size: 14 residues. The CDR3 DNA follows: TGTGCCTGGAGCAGGGCCAGGGGTGTAGATACGCAGTATTTT. Residues: CAWSRARGVDTQYF.